Shown below are 12 T cell receptor beta chains from a single sample sequenced in a study of cytomegalovirus exposure and HLA in healthy donors. The PCR had 60 Vbeta and 13 Jbeta primers. Assay: immunoSEQ multiplex PCR; the TCRdb copy retains only in-frame clones and omits some. The table lists tens of thousands of clones, around 80% of them singletons. The sample consisted of PBMCs. Every receptor here comes from a male donor in good health and CMV-seropositive.

The chain uses TRBV19 and TRBJ2-7, with D tentatively TRBD2 (5 bases). V was clipped by 4 bases and J by 3 bases, with 10 bases between them. This CDR3 contains 13 residues. The V gene's germline CDR1 is LNHDA and CDR2 SQIVND (reference sequence). The CDR3 loop is CASSSGPGYEQYF. The CDR3 bases are TGTGCCAGTAGTAGCGGGCCCGGCTACGAGCAGTACTTC.

There are a few counts of this clone. J is TRBJ1-4 and V is TRBV28; TRBD1 agrees at 11 bases. CDR1 and CDR2 from the germline V gene are MDHEN and SYDVKM. CDR3 length: 18 residues. V was clipped by 5 bases and J by 8 bases; unmatched bases: 16. The chain's CDR3 is CASSNTFGQGASKEKLFF. In nucleotides, the CDR3 is TGTGCCAGCAGTAACACCTTCGGACAGGGGGCTTCAAAGGAAAAACTGTTTTTT.

This clone was counted once. The chain has TRBV7-6 and TRBJ2-2; D is undetermined. The ends were cut back, 4 bases at V and 3 bases at J, with 3 bases in the middle. Per germline, CDR1 SGHVS and CDR2 FNYEAQ. CDR3 length: 12 amino acids. The CDR3 reads CASSSDTGELFF. CDR3 coding DNA: TGTGCCAGCAGCTCCGACACCGGGGAGCTGTTTTTT.

This clone was seen only once. This chain links TRBV5-1 with TRBJ1-2; maybe TRBD1 (5 bases). The CDR3 loop spans 13 amino acids. The germline CDR1 and CDR2 sequences are SGHRS and YFSETQ. Trimming took 4 bases from V and 8 from J, leaving 15 bases between them. CDR3 loop: CASSPEGLEGYTF. CDR3 nucleotide sequence: TGCGCCAGCAGCCCGGAGGGACTTGAGGGCTACACCTTC. Together with reference TRBV5-1 and TRBJ1-2, the CDR3 gives the full variable domain: KAGVTQTPRYLIKTRGQQVTLSCSPISGHRSVSWYQQTPGQGLQFLFEYFSETQRNKGNFPGRFSGRQFSNSRSEMNVSTLELGDSALYLCASSPEGLEGYTFGSGTRLTVV.

This sequence joins TRBV2 and TRBJ1-1; no clear D gene. CDR1 is SNHLY and CDR2 is FYNNEI in the germline V gene. Trimming took off 6 bases at V and 0 bases at J, with 20 bases between the two ends. The CDR3 is 17 residues long. The CDR3 loop reads CASRTNEQTPMNTEAFF. In DNA form, the CDR3 reads TGTGCCAGCAGGACAAATGAGCAGACGCCTATGAACACTGAAGCTTTCTTT.

The rearrangement joins TRBV7-9 to TRBJ2-7; 9 bases align to TRBD1. The CDR3 consists of 15 residues. Germline CDR1 SEHNR, CDR2 FQNEAQ (reference sequence). Germline trimming cut 5 bases from V and 0 bases from J; bases unmatched to any gene: 5. Written as DNA, the CDR3 is TGTGCCAGCAGCGGCCGGGACAGGGTCTCCTACGAGCAGTACTTC. Its protein is CASSGRDRVSYEQYF.

This chain uses TRBV5-1 with TRBJ1-1; D perhaps matches TRBD1 (5 bases). The V end lost 3 bases, the J end lost 0 bases, and 9 bases lay between the germline ends. Per the germline V gene, CDR1 is SGHRS and CDR2 is YFSETQ. The CDR3 is 14 residues long. The CDR3 reads CASSWGEMNTEAFF. The CDR3 bases are TGCGCCAGCAGCTGGGGGGAGATGAACACTGAAGCTTTCTTT.

The chain links TRBV7-2 to TRBJ2-5; D not certain. The V gene's germline CDR1 is SGHTA and CDR2 FQGNSA. Deletions cut 5 bases from V and 4 bases from J, with 11 bases between. The CDR3 is 13 amino acids. The CDR3 sequence is CASSPPVVETQYF. The CDR3 DNA reads as TGTGCCAGCAGCCCCCCGGTCGTAGAGACCCAGTACTTC.

This sequence joins TRBV7-9 and TRBJ2-1, with TRBD2 identical over 9 bases. The CDR3 is made up of 18 amino acids. Per the germline V gene, CDR1 is SEHNR and CDR2 is FQNEAQ (reference sequence). Unmatched junction bases numbered 18, after V lost 4 bases and J lost 8 bases. This CDR3 is CASSSTERLAEMGYEQFF. In DNA form, the CDR3 reads TGTGCCAGCAGCTCGACCGAAAGACTAGCGGAAATGGGCTATGAGCAGTTCTTC.

The chain combines TRBV2 with TRBJ2-5, with TRBD2 matching 9 bases. Germline CDR1 SNHLY, CDR2 FYNNEI. The CDR3 extends over 16 amino acids. The trim removed 5 bases at V and 5 bases at J, leaving 12 bases unmatched. CDR3 loop: CASSSRGSGSGETQYF. The DNA of the CDR3 is TGTGCCAGCAGTTCCCGGGGTAGCGGGAGTGGGGAGACCCAGTACTTC. Supplemented by reference TRBV2 and TRBJ2-5, the full variable domain reads EPEVTQTPSHQVTQMGQEVILRCVPISNHLYFYWYRQILGQKVEFLVSFYNNEISEKSEIFDDQFSVERPDGSNFTLKIRSTKLEDSAMYFCASSSRGSGSGETQYFGPGTRLLVL.

J is TRBJ2-1 and V is TRBV11-2, with 8 bases identical to TRBD2. V was pared by 3 bases and J by 8 bases, with 6 bases of the junction left unmatched. Per germline, CDR1 SGHAT and CDR2 FQNNGV. The CDR3 length is 14 residues. CDR3 amino acids: CASSLASGSYEQFF. Written as DNA, the CDR3 is TGTGCCAGCAGCTTGGCCAGCGGGAGTTATGAGCAGTTCTTC. Based on the CDR3 plus reference TRBV11-2 and TRBJ2-1, the full variable domain is EAGVAQSPRYKIIEKRQSVAFWCNPISGHATLYWYQQILGQGPKLLIQFQNNGVVDDSQLPKDRFSAERLKGVDSTLKIQPAKLEDSAVYLCASSLASGSYEQFFGPGTRLTVL.

This clone was recorded only once. The rearrangement links TRBV27 to TRBJ2-1; 14 bases fit TRBD2. This CDR3 is 17 amino acids long. Germline V CDR1 and CDR2: MNHEY, SMNVEV (reference sequence). V was clipped by 2 bases and J by 7 bases; unmatched bases: 7. DNA for the CDR3: TGTGCCAGCAGTTTACCGGGACTAGCGGGGGTAGGTAATGAGCAGTTCTTC. Protein: CASSLPGLAGVGNEQFF.